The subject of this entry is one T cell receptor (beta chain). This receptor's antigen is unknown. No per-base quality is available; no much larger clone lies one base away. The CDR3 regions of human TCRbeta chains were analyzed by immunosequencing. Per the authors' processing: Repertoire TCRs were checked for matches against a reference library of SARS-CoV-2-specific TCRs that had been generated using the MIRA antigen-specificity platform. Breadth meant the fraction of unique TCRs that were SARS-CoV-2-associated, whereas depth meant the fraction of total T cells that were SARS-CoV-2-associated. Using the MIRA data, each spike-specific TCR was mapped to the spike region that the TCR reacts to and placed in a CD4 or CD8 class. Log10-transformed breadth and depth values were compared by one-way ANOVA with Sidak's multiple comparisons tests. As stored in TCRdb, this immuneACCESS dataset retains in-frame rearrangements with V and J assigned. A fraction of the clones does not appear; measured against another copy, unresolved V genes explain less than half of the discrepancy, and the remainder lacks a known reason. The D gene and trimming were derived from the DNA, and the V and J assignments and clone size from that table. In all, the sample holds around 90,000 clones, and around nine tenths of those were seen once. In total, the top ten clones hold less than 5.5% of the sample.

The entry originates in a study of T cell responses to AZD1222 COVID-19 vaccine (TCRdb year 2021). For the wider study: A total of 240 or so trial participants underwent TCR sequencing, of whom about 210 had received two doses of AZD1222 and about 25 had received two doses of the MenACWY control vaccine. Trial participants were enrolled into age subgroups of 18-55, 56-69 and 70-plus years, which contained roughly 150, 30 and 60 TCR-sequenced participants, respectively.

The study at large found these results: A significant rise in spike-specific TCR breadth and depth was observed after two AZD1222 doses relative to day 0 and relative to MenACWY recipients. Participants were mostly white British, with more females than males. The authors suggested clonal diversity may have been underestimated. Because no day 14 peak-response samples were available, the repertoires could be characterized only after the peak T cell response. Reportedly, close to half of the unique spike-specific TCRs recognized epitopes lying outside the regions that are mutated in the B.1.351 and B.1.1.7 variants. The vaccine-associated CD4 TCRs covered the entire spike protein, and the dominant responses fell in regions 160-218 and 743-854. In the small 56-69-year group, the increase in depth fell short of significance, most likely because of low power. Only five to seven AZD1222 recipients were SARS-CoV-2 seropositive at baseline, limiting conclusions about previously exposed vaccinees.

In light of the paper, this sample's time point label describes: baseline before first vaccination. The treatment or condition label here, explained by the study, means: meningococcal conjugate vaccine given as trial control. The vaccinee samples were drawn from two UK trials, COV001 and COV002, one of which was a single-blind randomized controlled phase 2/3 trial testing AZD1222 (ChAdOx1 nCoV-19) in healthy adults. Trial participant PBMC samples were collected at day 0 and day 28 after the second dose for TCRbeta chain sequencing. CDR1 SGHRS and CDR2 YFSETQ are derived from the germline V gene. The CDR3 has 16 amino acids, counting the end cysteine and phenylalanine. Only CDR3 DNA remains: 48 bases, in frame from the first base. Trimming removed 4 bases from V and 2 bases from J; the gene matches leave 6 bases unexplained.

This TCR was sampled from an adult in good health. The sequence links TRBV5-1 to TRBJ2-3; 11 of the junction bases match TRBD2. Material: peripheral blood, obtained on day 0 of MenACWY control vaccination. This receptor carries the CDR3 CASSTGTSGDTDTQYF. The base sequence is TGCGCCAGCAGCACTGGGACTAGCGGCGACACAGATACGCAGTATTTT.